The clone carrying this T cell receptor beta chain was recorded a few times. What it binds is not known. The data originate from a study of T cells after yellow fever vaccination. Per germline, CDR1 SEHNR and CDR2 FQNEAQ (reference sequence). The J segment lost 0 bases and the V segment lost 11 bases, leaving 3 bases of the junction unmatched. CDR3 length: 12 amino acids. Findings and limits, study-wide: A large majority of primary-vaccination clones showed up again after the booster (just under 97% CD4, 88% CD8). FACS-sorted repertoires might harbor abundant contaminating clonotypes from the bulk population.

TCRdb independently ran MiXCR on the 5' RACE reads; one entry per CDR3 protein. Of 450,000 to 650,000 distinct CDR3 sequences listed, roughly 14% were seen once; the top ten hold around 15%. This receptor was taken from a man aged 25 to 40 who received the YFV17D yellow fever vaccine. Sequencing used PBMCs, obtained on the day of the yellow fever booster vaccination. The chain recombines TRBV7-9 with TRBJ1-1; the match to TRBD1 covers 7 bases. This CDR3 reads CACGQVNTEAFF. The CDR3 DNA is TGTGCCTGCGGACAGGTGAACACTGAAGCTTTCTTT.